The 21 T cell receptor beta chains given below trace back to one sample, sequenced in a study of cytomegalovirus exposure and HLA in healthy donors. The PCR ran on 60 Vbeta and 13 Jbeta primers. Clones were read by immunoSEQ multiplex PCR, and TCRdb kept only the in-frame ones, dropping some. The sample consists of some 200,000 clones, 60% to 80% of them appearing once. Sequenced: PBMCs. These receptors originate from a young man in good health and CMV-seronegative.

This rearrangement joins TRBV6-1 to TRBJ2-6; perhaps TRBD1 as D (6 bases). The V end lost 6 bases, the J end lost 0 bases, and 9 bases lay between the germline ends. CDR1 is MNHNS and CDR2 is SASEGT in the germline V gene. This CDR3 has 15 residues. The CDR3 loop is CASSTGSSGANVLTF. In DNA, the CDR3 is TGTGCCAGCAGCACAGGGAGCTCTGGGGCCAACGTCCTGACTTTC.

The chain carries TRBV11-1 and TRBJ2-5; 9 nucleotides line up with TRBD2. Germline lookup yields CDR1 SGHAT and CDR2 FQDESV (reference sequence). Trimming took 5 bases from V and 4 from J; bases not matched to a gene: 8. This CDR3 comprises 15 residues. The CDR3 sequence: CASSASRGRAETQYF. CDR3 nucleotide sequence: TGTGCCAGCAGCGCAAGCCGCGGGAGGGCAGAGACCCAGTACTTC.

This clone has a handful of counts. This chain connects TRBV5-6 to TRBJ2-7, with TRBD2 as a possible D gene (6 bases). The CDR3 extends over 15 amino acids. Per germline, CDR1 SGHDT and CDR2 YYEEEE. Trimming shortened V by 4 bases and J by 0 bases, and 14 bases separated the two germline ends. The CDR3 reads CASSLFRGLSYEQYF. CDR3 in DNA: TGTGCCAGCAGCCTCTTCCGGGGACTCTCCTACGAGCAGTACTTC.

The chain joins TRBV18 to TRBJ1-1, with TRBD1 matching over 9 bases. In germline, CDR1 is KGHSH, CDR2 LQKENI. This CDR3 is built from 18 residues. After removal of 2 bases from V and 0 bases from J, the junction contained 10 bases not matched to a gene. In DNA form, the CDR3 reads TGTGCCAGCTCACCAAATACGGGACAGGGATCTATGAACACTGAAGCTTTCTTT. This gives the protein CASSPNTGQGSMNTEAFF.

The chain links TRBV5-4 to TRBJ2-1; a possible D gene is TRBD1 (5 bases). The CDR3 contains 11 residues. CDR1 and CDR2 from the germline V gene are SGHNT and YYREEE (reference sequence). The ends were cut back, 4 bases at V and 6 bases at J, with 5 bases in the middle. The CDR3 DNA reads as TGTGCCAGCAGCGACAGCAATGAGCAGTTCTTC. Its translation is CASSDSNEQFF.

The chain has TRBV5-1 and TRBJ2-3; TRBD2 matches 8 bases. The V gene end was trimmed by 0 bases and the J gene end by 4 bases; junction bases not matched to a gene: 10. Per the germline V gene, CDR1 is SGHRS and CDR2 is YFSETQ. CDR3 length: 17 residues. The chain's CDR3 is CASSLAGGGRDADTQYF. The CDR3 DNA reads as TGCGCCAGCAGCTTGGCCGGGGGGGGACGGGATGCAGATACGCAGTATTTT.

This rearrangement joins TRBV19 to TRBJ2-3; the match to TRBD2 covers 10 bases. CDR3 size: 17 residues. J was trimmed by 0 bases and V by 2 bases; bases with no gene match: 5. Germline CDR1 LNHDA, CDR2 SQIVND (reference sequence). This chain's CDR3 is CASSIRTSGTSTDTQYF. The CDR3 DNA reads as TGTGCCAGTAGTATAAGAACTAGCGGGACTAGCACAGATACGCAGTATTTT.

The CDR3 coding sequence is TGTGCCAGCAGCCCTTTGGGACTAGCGGGGGAACACAATGAGCAGTTCTTC. It is translated as CASSPLGLAGEHNEQFF. V usage is TRBV7-3 and J usage is TRBJ2-1, with 14 bases lining up with TRBD2. Trimming took 5 bases from V and 5 from J; bases not matched to a gene: 8. The CDR3 runs to 17 residues. The germline CDR1 and CDR2 sequences are SGHTA and FQGTGA.

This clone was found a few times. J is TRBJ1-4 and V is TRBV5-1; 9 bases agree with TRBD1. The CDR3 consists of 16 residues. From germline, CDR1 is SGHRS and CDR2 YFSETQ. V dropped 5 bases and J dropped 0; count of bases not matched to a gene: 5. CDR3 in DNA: TGCGCCAGCAGTTGGACAGGGGATGCAACTAATGAAAAACTGTTTTTT. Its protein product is CASSWTGDATNEKLFF.

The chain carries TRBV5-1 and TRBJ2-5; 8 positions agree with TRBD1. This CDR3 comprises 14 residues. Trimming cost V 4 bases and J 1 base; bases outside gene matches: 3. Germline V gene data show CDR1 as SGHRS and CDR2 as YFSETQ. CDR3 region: CASSAQGAQETQYF. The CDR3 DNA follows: TGCGCCAGCAGCGCTCAGGGGGCCCAAGAGACCCAGTACTTC.

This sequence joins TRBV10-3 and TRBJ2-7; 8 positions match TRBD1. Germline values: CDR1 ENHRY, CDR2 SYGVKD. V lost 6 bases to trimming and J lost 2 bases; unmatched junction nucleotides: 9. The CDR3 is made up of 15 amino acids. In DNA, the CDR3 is TGTGCCATCAGCCGGACAGGGATTATGGCCTACGAGCAGTACTTC. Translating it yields CAISRTGIMAYEQYF.

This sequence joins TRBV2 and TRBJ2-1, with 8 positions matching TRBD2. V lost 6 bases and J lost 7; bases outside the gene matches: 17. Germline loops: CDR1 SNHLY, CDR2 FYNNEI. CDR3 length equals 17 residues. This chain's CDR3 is CASRDPLGGGKPNEQFF. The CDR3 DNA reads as TGTGCCAGCAGAGACCCTTTAGGCGGGGGGAAACCTAATGAGCAGTTCTTC.

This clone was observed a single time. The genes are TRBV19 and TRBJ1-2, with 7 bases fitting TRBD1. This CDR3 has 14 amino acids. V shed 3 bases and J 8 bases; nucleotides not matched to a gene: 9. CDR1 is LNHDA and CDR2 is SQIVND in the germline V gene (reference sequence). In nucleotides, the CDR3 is TGTGCCAGTAGTATGGGACAGTCCCTCGGGGGCTACACCTTC. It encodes CASSMGQSLGGYTF.

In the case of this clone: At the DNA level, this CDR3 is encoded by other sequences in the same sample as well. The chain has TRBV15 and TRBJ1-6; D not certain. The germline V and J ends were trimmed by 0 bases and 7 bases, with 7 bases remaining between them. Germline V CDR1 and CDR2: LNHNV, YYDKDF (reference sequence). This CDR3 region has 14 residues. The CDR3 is CATSRDGSNSPLHF. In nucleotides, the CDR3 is TGTGCCACCAGCAGAGATGGGAGCAATTCACCCCTCCACTTT.

The CDR3 coding sequence is TGTGCCAGCAGCGCCGCCGGCGGGGGGCAAAACTATGGCTACACCTTC. It codes for CASSAAGGGQNYGYTF. V gene TRBV9 combines with J gene TRBJ1-2, with a weak D call TRBD1 (6 bases). This CDR3 is 16 amino acids long. V gave up 3 bases and J gave up 2 bases, with 17 bases separating them. The germline V gene has CDR1 SGDLS and CDR2 YYNGEE.

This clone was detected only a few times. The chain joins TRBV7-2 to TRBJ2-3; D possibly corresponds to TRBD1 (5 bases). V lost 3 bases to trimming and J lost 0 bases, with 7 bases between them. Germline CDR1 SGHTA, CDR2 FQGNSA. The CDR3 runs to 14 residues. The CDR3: CASSFGASTDTQYF. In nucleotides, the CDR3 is TGTGCCAGCAGCTTTGGGGCTAGCACAGATACGCAGTATTTT.

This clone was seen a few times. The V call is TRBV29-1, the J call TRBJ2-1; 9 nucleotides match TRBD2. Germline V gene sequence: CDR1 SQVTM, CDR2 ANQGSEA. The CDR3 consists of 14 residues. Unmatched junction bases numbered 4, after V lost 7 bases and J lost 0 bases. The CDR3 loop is CSAATSGSYNEQFF. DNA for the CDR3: TGCAGCGCTGCGACTAGCGGCTCCTACAATGAGCAGTTCTTC.

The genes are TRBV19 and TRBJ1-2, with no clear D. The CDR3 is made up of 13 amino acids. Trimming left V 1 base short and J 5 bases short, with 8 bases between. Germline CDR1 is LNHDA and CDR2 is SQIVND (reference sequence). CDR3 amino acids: CASSIGGKYGYTF. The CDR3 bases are TGTGCCAGTAGTATAGGAGGAAAGTATGGCTACACCTTC.

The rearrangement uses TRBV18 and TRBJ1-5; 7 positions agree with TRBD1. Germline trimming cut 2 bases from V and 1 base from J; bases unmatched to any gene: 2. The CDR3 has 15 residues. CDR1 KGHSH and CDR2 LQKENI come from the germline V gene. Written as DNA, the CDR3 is TGTGCCAGCTCACCAGAGGGACAGAGCAATCAGCCCCAGCATTTT. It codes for CASSPEGQSNQPQHF.

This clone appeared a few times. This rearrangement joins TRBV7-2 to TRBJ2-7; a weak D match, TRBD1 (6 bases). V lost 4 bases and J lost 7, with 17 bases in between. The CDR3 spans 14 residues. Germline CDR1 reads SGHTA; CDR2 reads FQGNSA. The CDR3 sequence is CASSSDRTVGEQYF. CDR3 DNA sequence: TGTGCCAGCAGCTCTGACAGGACGGTTGGGGAGCAGTACTTC.

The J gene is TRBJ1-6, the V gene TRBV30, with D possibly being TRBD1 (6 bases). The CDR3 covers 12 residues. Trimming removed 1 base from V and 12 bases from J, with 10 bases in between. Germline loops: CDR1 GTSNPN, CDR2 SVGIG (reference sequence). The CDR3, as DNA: TGTGCCTGGAGTGCTGAGGGGGAACCCCTCCACTTT. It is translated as CAWSAEGEPLHF.